This T cell receptor (beta chain) was documented in a study of siplizumab effects on memory and regulatory T cells. This clone was found once. As yet, its antigen is unknown. Germline assignment: CDR1 MGHRA and CDR2 YSYEKL. V shed 6 bases and J shed 7 bases, with 19 bases lying between them. The CDR3 extends over 14 amino acids. Whole-study findings and limits: Controls had approximately 27% Treg-derived mappable alloreactive CD4+ clones on average, versus approximately 70% with siplizumab. Naive T cells seemed more diverse than memory cells and seemed major alloresponse contributors.

Assay: immunoSEQ multiplex PCR; the TCRdb copy retains only in-frame clones and omits some. Of roughly 92,000 clones in the sample, around 94% are singletons; the top ten hold about 1.5%. The receptor's source is a human donor in good health. Input material: non-Treg CD4+ T cells sorted from blood. The V and J genes are TRBV4-1 and TRBJ2-7, with D unresolved. The CDR3 DNA follows: TGCGCCAGCAGTAAAGACCGATCGCCTATGGAGCAGTACTTC. This translates into CASSKDRSPMEQYF.